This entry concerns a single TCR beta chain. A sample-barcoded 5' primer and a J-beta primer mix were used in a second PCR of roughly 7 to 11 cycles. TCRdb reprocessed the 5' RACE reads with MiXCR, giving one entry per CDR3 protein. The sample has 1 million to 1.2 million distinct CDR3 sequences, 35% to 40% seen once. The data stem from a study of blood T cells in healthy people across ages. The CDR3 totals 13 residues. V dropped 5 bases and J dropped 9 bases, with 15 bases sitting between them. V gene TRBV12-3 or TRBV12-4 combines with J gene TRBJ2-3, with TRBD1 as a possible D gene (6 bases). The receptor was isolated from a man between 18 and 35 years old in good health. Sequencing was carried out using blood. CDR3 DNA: TGTGCCAGCAGTCCAGGGGACGAAGGAACGCAGTATTTT. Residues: CASSPGDEGTQYF.